Below are 4 T cell receptor beta chains sequenced from a single sample in a study of CD8 T cells in Susac syndrome. Random hexamers were used to reverse transcribe roughly 0.45 to 1 ug of RNA. From the immunoSEQ multiplex PCR reads, TCRdb called clonotypes with MiXCR, one entry per CDR3 protein. The sample yields approximately 50,000 distinct CDR3 sequences, roughly 94% seen once. Sequencing was performed on CD8+ T cells from PBMCs. All receptors come from a human donor with Susac syndrome.

The chain recombines TRBV3-1 with TRBJ2-1; D gene uncertain. Between the trimmed V and J ends, which lost 0 bases and 4 bases, there was a span of 4 bases. The CDR3 has 13 amino acids. CDR1 and CDR2 (germline): LGHDT, YNNKEL (reference sequence). For the CDR3, the DNA is TGTGCCAGCAGCCAAGAAGAATACAATGAGCAGTTCTTC. This encodes CASSQEEYNEQFF.

This chain connects TRBV7-9 to TRBJ1-5; D possibly corresponds to TRBD1 (5 bases). V dropped 5 bases and J dropped 5 bases, with 13 bases sitting between them. In germline, CDR1 is SEHNR, CDR2 FQNEAQ (reference sequence). The CDR3 contains 14 residues. The CDR3: CASSPGRGDQPQHF. The CDR3 coding sequence is TGTGCCAGCAGCCCCGGGCGGGGGGATCAGCCCCAGCATTTT.

The V call is TRBV3-1, the J call TRBJ2-5; 7 bases map to TRBD2. V lost 1 base, J lost 2 bases, and 4 bases stayed unmatched. This CDR3 has 15 amino acids. Per the germline V gene, CDR1 is LGHDT and CDR2 is YNNKEL (reference sequence). CDR3 coding DNA: TGTGCCAGCAGCCAAGTTCGGACTAGACAAGAGACCCAGTACTTC. Amino acids: CASSQVRTRQETQYF.

The chain links TRBV29-1 to TRBJ2-1; 9 bases match TRBD2. This CDR3 contains 15 residues. The germline V gene encodes CDR1 SQVTM and CDR2 ANQGSEA. J lost 0 bases, V lost 4 bases, and 4 bases had no gene match. The CDR3 region has the DNA TGCAGCGTTGGCCCTAGCGGGATCTCCTACAATGAGCAGTTCTTC. This sequence encodes CSVGPSGISYNEQFF.